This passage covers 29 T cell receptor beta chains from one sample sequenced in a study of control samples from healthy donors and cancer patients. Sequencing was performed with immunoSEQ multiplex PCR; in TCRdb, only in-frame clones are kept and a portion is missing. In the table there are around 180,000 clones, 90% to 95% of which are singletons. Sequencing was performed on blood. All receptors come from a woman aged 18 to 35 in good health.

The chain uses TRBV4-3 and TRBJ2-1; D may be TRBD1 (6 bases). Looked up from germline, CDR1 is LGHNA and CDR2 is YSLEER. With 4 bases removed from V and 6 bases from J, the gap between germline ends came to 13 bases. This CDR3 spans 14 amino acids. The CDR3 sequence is CASSLFLRGNEQFF. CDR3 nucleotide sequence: TGCGCCAGCAGCCTTTTTCTCAGGGGCAATGAGCAGTTCTTC.

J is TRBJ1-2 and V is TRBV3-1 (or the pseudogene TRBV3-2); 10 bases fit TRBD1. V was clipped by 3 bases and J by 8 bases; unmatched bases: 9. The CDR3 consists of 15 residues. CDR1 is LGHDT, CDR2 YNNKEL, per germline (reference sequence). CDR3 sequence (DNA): TGTGCCAGCAGCCAGGTCGACAGGGGGCGCGAAGGCTACACCTTC. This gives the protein CASSQVDRGREGYTF.

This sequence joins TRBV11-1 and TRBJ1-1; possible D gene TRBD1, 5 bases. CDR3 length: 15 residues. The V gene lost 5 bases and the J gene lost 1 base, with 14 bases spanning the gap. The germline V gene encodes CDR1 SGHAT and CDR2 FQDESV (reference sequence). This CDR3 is CASSMETGTNTEAFF. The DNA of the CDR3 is TGTGCCAGCAGCATGGAAACAGGCACGAACACTGAAGCTTTCTTT.

This chain's CDR3 is CASSLVGTSSYEQYF. DNA for the CDR3: TGTGCCAGCAGTTTAGTGGGGACGAGCTCCTACGAGCAGTACTTC. This rearrangement joins TRBV27 to TRBJ2-7; D may be TRBD1 or TRBD2 (5 bases each). Between the trimmed V and J ends, which lost 2 bases and 0 bases, there was a span of 11 bases. The CDR3 is 15 residues long. Per germline, CDR1 MNHEY and CDR2 SMNVEV (reference sequence).

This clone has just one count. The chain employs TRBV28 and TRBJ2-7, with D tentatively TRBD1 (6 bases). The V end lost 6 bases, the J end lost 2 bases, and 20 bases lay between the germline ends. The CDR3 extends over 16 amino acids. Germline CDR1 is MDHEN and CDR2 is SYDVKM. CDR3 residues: CASSYHAWGLPYEQYF. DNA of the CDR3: TGTGCCAGCAGCTACCACGCTTGGGGGCTCCCCTACGAGCAGTACTTC.

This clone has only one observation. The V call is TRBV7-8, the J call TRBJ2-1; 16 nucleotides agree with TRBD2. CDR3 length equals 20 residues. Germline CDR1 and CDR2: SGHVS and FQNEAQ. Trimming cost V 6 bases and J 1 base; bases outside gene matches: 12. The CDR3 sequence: CASRKNPPGLAGGSYNEQFF. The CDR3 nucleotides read TGTGCCAGCAGAAAAAACCCTCCGGGACTAGCGGGAGGGTCCTACAATGAGCAGTTCTTC.

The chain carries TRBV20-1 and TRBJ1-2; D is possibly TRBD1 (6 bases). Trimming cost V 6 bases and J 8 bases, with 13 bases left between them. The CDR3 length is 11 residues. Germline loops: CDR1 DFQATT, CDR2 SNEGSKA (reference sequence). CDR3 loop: CSAGGQGGYTF. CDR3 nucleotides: TGCAGTGCCGGGGGGCAGGGCGGCTACACCTTC.

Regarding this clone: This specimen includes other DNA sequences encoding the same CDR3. The CDR3 nucleotides read TGTGCCAGCAGCGGGGGAGGCACTGAAGCTTTCTTT. Translation: CASSGGGTEAFF. This chain uses TRBV28 with TRBJ1-1, with a tentative D call TRBD1 (5 bases). The V end was cut by 6 bases, the J end by 4 bases, with 9 bases between. The CDR3 contains 12 residues. Germline V gives CDR1 MDHEN, CDR2 SYDVKM.

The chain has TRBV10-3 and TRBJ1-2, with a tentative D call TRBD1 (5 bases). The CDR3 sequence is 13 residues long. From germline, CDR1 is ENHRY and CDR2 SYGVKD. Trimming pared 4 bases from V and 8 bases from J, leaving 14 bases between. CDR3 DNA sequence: TGTGCCATCAGTGGAGACAGTCCTTACGGCTACACCTTC. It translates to CAISGDSPYGYTF.

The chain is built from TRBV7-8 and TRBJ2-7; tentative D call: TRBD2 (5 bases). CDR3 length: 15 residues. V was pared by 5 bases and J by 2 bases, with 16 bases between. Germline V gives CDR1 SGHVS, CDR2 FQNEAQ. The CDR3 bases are TGTGCCAGCAGCGTATTAGGTCCCGGGGCCTACGAGCAGTACTTC. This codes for CASSVLGPGAYEQYF.

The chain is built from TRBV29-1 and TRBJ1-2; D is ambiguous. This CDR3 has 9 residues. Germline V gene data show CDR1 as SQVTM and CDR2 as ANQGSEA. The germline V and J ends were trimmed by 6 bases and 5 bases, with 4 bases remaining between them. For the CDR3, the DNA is TGCAGCGTGGCTTATGGCTACACCTTC. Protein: CSVAYGYTF.

CDR3 in DNA: TGTGCCAGCTCACCACTGGACCCCACTGAAGCTTTCTTT. This encodes CASSPLDPTEAFF. This rearrangement joins TRBV18 to TRBJ1-1; D not certain. V lost 1 base, J lost 4 bases, and 7 bases lay in between. The CDR3 length is 13 residues. Germline V CDR1 and CDR2: KGHSH, LQKENI.

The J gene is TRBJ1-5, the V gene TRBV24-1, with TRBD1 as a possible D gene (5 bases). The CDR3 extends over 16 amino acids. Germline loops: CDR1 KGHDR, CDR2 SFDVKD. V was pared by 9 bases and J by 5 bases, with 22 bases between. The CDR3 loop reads CATPGWGFLEDQPQHF. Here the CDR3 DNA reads TGTGCCACCCCCGGTTGGGGGTTTTTGGAGGATCAGCCCCAGCATTTT.

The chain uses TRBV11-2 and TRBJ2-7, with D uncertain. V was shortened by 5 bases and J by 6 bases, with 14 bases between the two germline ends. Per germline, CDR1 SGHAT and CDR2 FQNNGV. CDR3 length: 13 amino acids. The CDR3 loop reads CASSPHPAAEQYF. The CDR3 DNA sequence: TGTGCCAGCAGCCCCCACCCAGCAGCCGAGCAGTACTTC. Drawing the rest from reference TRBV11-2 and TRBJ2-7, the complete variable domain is EAGVAQSPRYKIIEKRQSVAFWCNPISGHATLYWYQQILGQGPKLLIQFQNNGVVDDSQLPKDRFSAERLKGVDSTLKIQPAKLEDSAVYLCASSPHPAAEQYFGPGTRLTVT.

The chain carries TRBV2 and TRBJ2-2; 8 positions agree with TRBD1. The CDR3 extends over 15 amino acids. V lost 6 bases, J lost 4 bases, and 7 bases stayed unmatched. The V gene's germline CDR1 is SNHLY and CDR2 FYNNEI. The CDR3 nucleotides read TGTGCCAGCAGCCCGGACAGGGCGGGCACCGGGGAGCTGTTTTTT. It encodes CASSPDRAGTGELFF.

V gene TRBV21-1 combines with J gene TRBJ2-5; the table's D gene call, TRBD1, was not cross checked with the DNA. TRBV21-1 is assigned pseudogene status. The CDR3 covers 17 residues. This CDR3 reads CASSEPGQYCIRETQYF. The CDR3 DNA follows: TGTGCCAGCAGCGAACCGGGACAGTACTGTATCAGAGAGACCCAGTACTTC.

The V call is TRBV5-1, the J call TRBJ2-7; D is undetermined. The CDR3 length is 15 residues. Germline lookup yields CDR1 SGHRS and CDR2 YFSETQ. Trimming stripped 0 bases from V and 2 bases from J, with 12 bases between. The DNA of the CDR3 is TGCGCCAGCAGCTTGGCGGCAGGACCTACCTACGAGCAGTACTTC. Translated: CASSLAAGPTYEQYF.

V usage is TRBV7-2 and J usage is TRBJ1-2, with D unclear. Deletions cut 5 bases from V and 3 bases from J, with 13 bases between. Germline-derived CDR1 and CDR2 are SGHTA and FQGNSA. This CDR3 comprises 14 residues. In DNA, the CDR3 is TGTGCCAGCAGCCACGCAGGCGGGGACTATGGCTACACCTTC. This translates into CASSHAGGDYGYTF.

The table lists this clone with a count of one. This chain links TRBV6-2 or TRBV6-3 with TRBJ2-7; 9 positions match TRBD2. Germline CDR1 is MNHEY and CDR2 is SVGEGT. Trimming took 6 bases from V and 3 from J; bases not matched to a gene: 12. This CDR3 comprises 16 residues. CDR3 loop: CASRYGLAFGSYEQYF. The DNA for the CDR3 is TGTGCCAGCAGGTACGGACTAGCGTTTGGAAGCTACGAGCAGTACTTC.

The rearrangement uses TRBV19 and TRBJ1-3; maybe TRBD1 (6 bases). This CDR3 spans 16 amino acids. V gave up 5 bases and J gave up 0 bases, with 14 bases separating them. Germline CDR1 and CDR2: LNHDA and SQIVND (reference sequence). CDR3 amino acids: CASSLLQGHSGNTIYF. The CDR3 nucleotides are TGTGCCAGTAGTCTTTTACAGGGACACTCTGGAAACACCATATATTTT.

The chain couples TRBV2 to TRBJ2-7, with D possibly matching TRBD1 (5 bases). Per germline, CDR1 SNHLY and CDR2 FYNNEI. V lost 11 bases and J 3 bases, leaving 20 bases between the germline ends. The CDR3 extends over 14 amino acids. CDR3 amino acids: CAFVGRGRVYEQYF. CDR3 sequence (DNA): TGTGCCTTTGTTGGTAGGGGCCGGGTCTACGAGCAGTACTTC.

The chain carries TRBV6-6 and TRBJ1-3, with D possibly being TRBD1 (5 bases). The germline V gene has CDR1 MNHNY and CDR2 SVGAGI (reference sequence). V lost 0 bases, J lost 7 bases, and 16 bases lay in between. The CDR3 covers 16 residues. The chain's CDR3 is CASSYSSGTPGNTIYF. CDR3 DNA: TGTGCCAGCAGTTACTCGTCGGGGACGCCGGGGAACACCATATATTTT.

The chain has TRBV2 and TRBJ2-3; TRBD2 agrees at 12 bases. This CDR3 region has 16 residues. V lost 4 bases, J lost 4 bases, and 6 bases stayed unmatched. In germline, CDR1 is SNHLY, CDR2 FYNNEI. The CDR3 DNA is TGTGCCAGCAGTGGGTTGGCTAGCGGGGGGGCAGATACGCAGTATTTT. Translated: CASSGLASGGADTQYF.

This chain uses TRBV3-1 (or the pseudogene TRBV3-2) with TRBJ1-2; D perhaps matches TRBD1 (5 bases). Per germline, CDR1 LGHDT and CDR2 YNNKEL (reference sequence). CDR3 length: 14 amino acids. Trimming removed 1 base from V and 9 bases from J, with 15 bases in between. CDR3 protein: CASSQAGTGVRYTF. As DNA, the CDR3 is TGTGCCAGCAGCCAAGCCGGGACGGGTGTCCGCTACACCTTC.

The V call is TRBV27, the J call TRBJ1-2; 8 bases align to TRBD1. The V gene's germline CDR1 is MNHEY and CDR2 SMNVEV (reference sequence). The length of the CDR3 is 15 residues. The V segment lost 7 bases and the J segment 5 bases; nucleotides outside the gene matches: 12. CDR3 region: CASKRKDREEYGYTF. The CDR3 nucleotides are TGTGCCAGCAAAAGAAAGGACAGGGAGGAATATGGCTACACCTTC.

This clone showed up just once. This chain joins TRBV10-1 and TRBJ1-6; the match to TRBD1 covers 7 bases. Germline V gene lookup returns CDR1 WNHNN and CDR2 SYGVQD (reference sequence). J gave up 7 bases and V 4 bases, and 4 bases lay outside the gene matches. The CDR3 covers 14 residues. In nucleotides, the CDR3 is TGCGCCAGCAGTGTAGGGACAGCCAATTCACCCCTCCACTTT. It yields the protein CASSVGTANSPLHF.

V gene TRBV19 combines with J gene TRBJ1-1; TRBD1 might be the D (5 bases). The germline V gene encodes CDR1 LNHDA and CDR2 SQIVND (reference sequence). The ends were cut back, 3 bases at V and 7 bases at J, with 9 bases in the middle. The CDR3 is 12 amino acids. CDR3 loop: CASSILGVEAFF. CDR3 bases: TGTGCCAGTAGTATTTTGGGGGTTGAAGCTTTCTTT.

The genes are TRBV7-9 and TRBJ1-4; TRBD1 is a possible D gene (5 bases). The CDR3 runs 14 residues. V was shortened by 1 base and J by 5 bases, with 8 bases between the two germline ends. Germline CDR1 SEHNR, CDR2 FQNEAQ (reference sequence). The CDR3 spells CASSLVRGNEKLFF. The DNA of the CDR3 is TGTGCCAGCAGCTTAGTGAGGGGAAATGAAAAACTGTTTTTT.

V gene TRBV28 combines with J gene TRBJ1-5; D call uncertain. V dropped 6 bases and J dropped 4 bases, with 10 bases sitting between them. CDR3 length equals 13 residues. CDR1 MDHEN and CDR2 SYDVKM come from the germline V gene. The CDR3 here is CASRGTANQPQHF. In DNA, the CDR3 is TGTGCCAGCAGGGGAACAGCTAATCAGCCCCAGCATTTT. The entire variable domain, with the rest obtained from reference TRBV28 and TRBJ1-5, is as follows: DVKVTQSSRYLVKRTGEKVFLECVQDMDHENMFWYRQDPGLGLRLIYFSYDVKMKEKGDIPEGYSVSREKKERFSLILESASTNQTSMYLCASRGTANQPQHFGDGTRLSIL.